The subject of this entry is one TCR beta chain. Other DNA sequences within the sample encode an identical CDR3. Repertoires were generated with immunoSEQ multiplex PCR, while TCRdb's copy carries only in-frame clones and drops some. The sample carries roughly 240,000 clones, roughly 85% recorded once. The data were obtained in a study of blood T cell repertoires in COVID-19. Per the germline V gene, CDR1 is SGHRS and CDR2 is YFSETQ. The CDR3 totals 13 residues. Trimming took off 1 base at V and 3 bases at J, with 8 bases between the two ends. Each participant's cohort was designated according to participant-reported clinical history.

Sequencing was performed on PBMCs or T cells enriched from blood (not recorded which). This TCR was sampled from a woman aged 50 to 60 with acute COVID-19. The V and J genes are TRBV5-1 and TRBJ2-7; TRBD2 might be the D (6 bases). In nucleotides, the CDR3 is TGCGCCAGCAGCTTGACTAGCAGCTACGAGCAGTACTTC. Encoded protein: CASSLTSSYEQYF.